This entry lists 3 T cell receptor beta chains sequenced from one sample in a study of blood T cell repertoires in COVID-19. Produced via immunoSEQ multiplex PCR; TCRdb's table is partial and in-frame only. The table has around 200,000 clones, 75% to 90% seen once; the top ten hold approximately 5.4%. Sequenced material: peripheral blood. Receptors were obtained from a human donor in a cohort sampled during active COVID-19.

This clone was counted between two and nine times. At the DNA level, this CDR3 is encoded by other sequences in the same sample as well. The chain has TRBV29-1 and TRBJ2-2, with D possibly matching TRBD2 (6 bases). V lost 7 bases and J lost 7, with 10 bases in between. The CDR3 covers 11 residues. Looked up from germline, CDR1 is SQVTM and CDR2 is ANQGSEA. The CDR3 region is CSALRGGELFF. The CDR3 DNA reads TGCAGCGCTTTGCGGGGCGGGGAGCTGTTTTTT.

V and J are TRBV28 and TRBJ1-5, with D perhaps TRBD1 (6 bases). The length of the CDR3 is 15 residues. V lost 7 bases and J 0 bases, leaving 13 bases between the germline ends. The germline V gene encodes CDR1 MDHEN and CDR2 SYDVKM. The CDR3 protein is CASIPQGYSNQPQHF. CDR3 sequence (DNA): TGTGCCAGCATCCCCCAGGGGTATAGCAATCAGCCCCAGCATTTT.

The chain carries TRBV4-2 and TRBJ2-7, with D possibly matching TRBD2 (6 bases). The CDR3 has 15 amino acids. The V end was cut by 1 base, the J end by 3 bases, with 13 bases between. CDR1 LGHNA and CDR2 YNFKEQ come from the germline V gene. CDR3 sequence (DNA): TGTGCCAGCAGCCAAGGGGGAGGTCAAAACTACGAGCAGTACTTC. Its protein is CASSQGGGQNYEQYF.